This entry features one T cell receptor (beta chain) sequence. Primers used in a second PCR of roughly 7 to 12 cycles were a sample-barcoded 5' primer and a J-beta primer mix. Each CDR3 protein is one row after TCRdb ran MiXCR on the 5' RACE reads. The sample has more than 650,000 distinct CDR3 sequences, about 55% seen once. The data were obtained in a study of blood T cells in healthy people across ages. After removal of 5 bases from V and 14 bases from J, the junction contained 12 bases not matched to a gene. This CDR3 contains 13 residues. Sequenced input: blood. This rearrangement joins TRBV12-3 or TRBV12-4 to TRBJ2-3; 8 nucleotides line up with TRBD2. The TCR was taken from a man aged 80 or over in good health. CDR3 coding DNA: TGTGCCAGCAGTCCCAGCGGGAGTAAATACGCGTATTTT. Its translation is CASSPSGSKYAYF.